Below are 22 T cell receptor beta chains sequenced from a single sample in a study of ipilimumab plus nivolumab after autologous stem cell transplantation. The repertoire was sequenced with immunoSEQ multiplex PCR; TCRdb's copy has only in-frame clones and lacks some. The sample shows over 2,000 clones, 85% to 95% of them seen only once. This material consisted of PBMCs, taken in a trial of ipilimumab plus nivolumab as post-transplant consolidation. The receptors come from a male donor with primary mediastinal lymphoma.

The rearrangement uses TRBV19 and TRBJ1-3; 7 positions match TRBD1. V lost 4 bases to trimming and J lost 3 bases; unmatched junction nucleotides: 6. Germline-derived CDR1 and CDR2 are LNHDA and SQIVND (reference sequence). The CDR3 has 15 amino acids. CDR3 protein: CASSSRQGHGNTIYF. DNA of the CDR3: TGTGCCAGTAGTAGCAGACAGGGTCATGGAAACACCATATATTTT.

The chain uses TRBV20-1 and TRBJ2-5, with 8 bases lining up with TRBD1. The germline gives CDR1 DFQATT, CDR2 SNEGSKA (reference sequence). Unmatched junction bases numbered 1, after V lost 6 bases and J lost 4 bases. The CDR3 has 11 residues. The CDR3 here is CSAGQGETQYF. The CDR3 DNA follows: TGCAGTGCAGGACAGGGAGAGACCCAGTACTTC.

The chain joins TRBV5-8 to TRBJ1-3, with TRBD1 as a possible D gene (5 bases). The CDR3 is 14 residues long. CDR1 is SGHTS and CDR2 is YDEGEE in the germline V gene. Deletions cut 0 bases from V and 7 bases from J, with 11 bases between. Written as DNA, the CDR3 is TGTGCCAGCAGCTTGGACAGGCGTCCCAACACCATATATTTT. Residues: CASSLDRRPNTIYF.

The chain links TRBV6-1 to TRBJ2-1; TRBD2 aligns across 14 bases. The CDR3 extends over 16 amino acids. V trimming: 4 bases; J trimming: 9 bases; junction bases outside the gene matches: 8. Germline-derived CDR1 and CDR2 are MNHNS and SASEGT. This chain's CDR3 is CASSGGLAGVGGEQFF. CDR3 coding DNA: TGTGCCAGCAGTGGGGGACTAGCGGGAGTTGGTGGTGAGCAGTTCTTC.

CDR3 DNA sequence: TGTGCCAGCAGTGAACCCAGATCCTACGAGCAGTACTTC. Translating gives CASSEPRSYEQYF. V is TRBV6-1 and J is TRBJ2-7; D gene ambiguous. The V gene lost 2 bases and the J gene lost 1 base, with 6 bases spanning the gap. The germline gives CDR1 MNHNS, CDR2 SASEGT. This CDR3 spans 13 amino acids.

This clone has only a few counts. This chain uses TRBV7-9 with TRBJ1-2; D is possibly TRBD1 (5 bases). The V gene lost 4 bases and the J gene lost 8 bases, with 17 bases spanning the gap. Looked up from germline, CDR1 is SEHNR and CDR2 is FQNEAQ (reference sequence). The CDR3 covers 14 residues. As DNA, the CDR3 is TGTGCCAGCAGCTCTAGGTCCCAGGGTGACGGCTACACCTTC. As protein: CASSSRSQGDGYTF.

The chain couples TRBV28 to TRBJ1-2; D possibly corresponds to TRBD1 (5 bases). In germline, CDR1 is MDHEN, CDR2 SYDVKM. The CDR3 is 14 amino acids. The V and J ends lost 4 bases and 8 bases respectively, with 17 bases between them. In nucleotides, the CDR3 is TGTGCCAGCAGTTCGGGACCGGCCGGGCGCGGCTACACCTTC. Residues: CASSSGPAGRGYTF.

DNA of the CDR3: TGTGCCAGCAGTTTAGAGGGGACTTTCACTGAAGCTTTCTTT. Amino acids: CASSLEGTFTEAFF. This chain joins TRBV27 and TRBJ1-1, with D perhaps TRBD1 (5 bases). The ends were cut back, 2 bases at V and 4 bases at J, with 11 bases in the middle. This CDR3 contains 14 residues. Per germline, CDR1 MNHEY and CDR2 SMNVEV (reference sequence).

The chain uses TRBV14 and TRBJ2-7, with a tentative D call TRBD2 (6 bases). V was pared by 5 bases and J by 5 bases, with 22 bases between. Germline assignment: CDR1 SGHDN and CDR2 FVKESK. The CDR3 extends over 16 amino acids. The CDR3 sequence: CASSGPGLWTPNEQYF. The CDR3 DNA reads TGTGCCAGCAGCGGACCGGGACTGTGGACTCCTAACGAGCAGTACTTC.

V is TRBV29-1 and J is TRBJ1-4, with 9 bases fitting TRBD1. CDR1 is SQVTM and CDR2 is ANQGSEA in the germline V gene. The J segment lost 10 bases and the V segment lost 1 base, leaving 4 bases of the junction unmatched. The CDR3 sequence is 13 residues long. The CDR3 bases are TGCAGCGTTGAAGGGGAGACAGGGGGAAAACTGTTTTTT. Translation gives CSVEGETGGKLFF. Full variable domain (rest looked up from reference TRBV29-1 and TRBJ1-4): SAVISQKPSRDICQRGTSLTIQCQVDSQVTMMFWYRQQPGQSLTLIATANQGSEATYESGFVIDKFPISRPNLTFSTLTVSNMSPEDSSIYLCSVEGETGGKLFFGSGTQLSVL.

Only a few counts were recorded for this clone. The V call is TRBV30, the J call TRBJ1-1; D remains unclear. CDR1 GTSNPN and CDR2 SVGIG come from the germline V gene (reference sequence). V was pared by 5 bases and J by 1 base, with 8 bases between. This CDR3 contains 12 residues. This CDR3 reads CAWGGGNTEAFF. The CDR3 DNA is TGTGCCTGGGGAGGAGGGAACACTGAAGCTTTCTTT.

The chain carries TRBV5-4 and TRBJ2-3, with D maybe TRBD2 (5 bases). The V end lost 3 bases, the J end lost 4 bases, and 9 bases lay between the germline ends. The germline V gene has CDR1 SGHNT and CDR2 YYREEE (reference sequence). The CDR3 is made up of 13 amino acids. In DNA, the CDR3 is TGTGCCAGCAGCTCTTTGAGGGCAGATACGCAGTATTTT. Its translation: CASSSLRADTQYF. The variable domain in full, completed from reference TRBV5-4 and TRBJ2-3, reads ETGVTQSPTHLIKTRGQQVTLRCSSQSGHNTVSWYQQALGQGPQFIFQYYREEENGRGNFPPRFSGLQFPNYSSELNVNALELDDSALYLCASSSLRADTQYFGPGTRLTVL.

The genes are TRBV11-3 and TRBJ2-7; no clear D. The CDR3 is 15 amino acids. Between the trimmed V and J ends, which lost 4 bases and 7 bases, there was a span of 20 bases. CDR1 is SGHNT, CDR2 YENEEA, per germline. The CDR3 sequence: CASSSERGGLWEQYF. CDR3 DNA sequence: TGTGCCAGCAGCTCCGAAAGAGGCGGCCTTTGGGAGCAGTACTTC.

The chain carries TRBV21-1 and TRBJ2-7; TRBD2, the table's D call, lacks a check against the DNA. TRBV21-1 is a pseudogene segment. There are 15 residues in the CDR3. The CDR3 reads CASSKEGLAPYEQYF. In DNA, the CDR3 is TGTGCCAGCAGCAAAGAGGGGCTAGCGCCCTACGAGCAGTACTTC.

The V call is TRBV7-6, the J call TRBJ2-5; 7 bases line up with TRBD2. J gave up 5 bases and V 1 base, and 4 bases lay outside the gene matches. This CDR3 contains 14 residues. Germline lookup yields CDR1 SGHVS and CDR2 FNYEAQ. The CDR3 reads CASSLVGGKETQYF. The CDR3 DNA follows: TGTGCCAGCAGCTTAGTCGGGGGGAAGGAGACCCAGTACTTC.

V and J are TRBV1 and TRBJ2-7; the D call of TRBD1 is as the table states it, not checked on the DNA. TRBV1 is a pseudogene. CDR3 length equals 15 residues. As DNA, the CDR3 is TGCACCAGCAGCCCAGACAGGGATTTTTCCTACGAGCAGTACTTC. It is translated as CTSSPDRDFSYEQYF.

This chain joins TRBV13 and TRBJ2-1; TRBD1 might be the D (5 bases). This CDR3 has 11 amino acids. Trimming stripped 5 bases from V and 9 bases from J, with 8 bases between. Germline CDR1 and CDR2: PRHDT and FYEKMQ (reference sequence). The CDR3 bases are TGTGCCAGCAGCGAAAGGGGTGAGCAGTTCTTC. Translated: CASSERGEQFF.

V usage is TRBV19 and J usage is TRBJ1-5, with a weak D call TRBD1 (5 bases). Germline lookup yields CDR1 LNHDA and CDR2 SQIVND (reference sequence). Trimming took 7 bases from V and 0 from J, leaving 19 bases between them. The CDR3 has 17 residues. Here the CDR3 reads CASTSGSGAYSNQPQHF. The CDR3 DNA reads as TGTGCCAGTACATCAGGGTCCGGTGCGTATAGCAATCAGCCCCAGCATTTT.

V gene TRBV19 combines with J gene TRBJ1-2, with D perhaps TRBD1 (6 bases). Trimming took 3 bases from V and 6 from J, leaving 20 bases between them. The germline CDR1 and CDR2 sequences are LNHDA and SQIVND (reference sequence). This CDR3 comprises 16 residues. CDR3 sequence reads: CASSINGGQPRHGYTF. In DNA form, the CDR3 reads TGTGCCAGTAGTATCAACGGAGGACAGCCCCGTCATGGCTACACCTTC.

J is TRBJ2-2 and V is TRBV18, with D perhaps matching TRBD2 (6 bases). The CDR3 is 18 amino acids. CDR1 is KGHSH, CDR2 LQKENI, per germline. Deletions cut 3 bases from V and 0 bases from J, with 17 bases between. CDR3 region: CASSPVTVGGSNTGELFF. In DNA form, the CDR3 reads TGTGCCAGCTCACCCGTCACCGTGGGGGGTTCGAACACCGGGGAGCTGTTTTTT.

V and J are TRBV2 and TRBJ1-1, with D unresolved. The CDR3 is 11 residues long. V was cut by 6 bases and J by 2 bases, with 4 bases left in between. The V gene's germline CDR1 is SNHLY and CDR2 FYNNEI. CDR3 nucleotides: TGTGCCAGCAGCCGAAACACTGAAGCTTTCTTT. It translates to CASSRNTEAFF.

V usage is TRBV28 and J usage is TRBJ1-1, with 8 bases aligning to TRBD1. J gave up 3 bases and V 10 bases, and 7 bases lay outside the gene matches. This CDR3 has 13 residues. The V gene's germline CDR1 is MDHEN and CDR2 SYDVKM. CDR3 nucleotide sequence: TGTGCCACCGGACAGGGTTCGCACACTGAAGCTTTCTTT. Encoded protein: CATGQGSHTEAFF.